The rows below give T cell receptor beta chains drawn from one sample of a study of blood T cell repertoires in COVID-19. TCRdb's copy holds only in-frame clones and misses some; the assay was immunoSEQ multiplex PCR. The table has about 200,000 clones, roughly 87% seen once. The sample taken for sequencing was peripheral blood. These receptors all stem from a man in his forties with active or convalescent COVID-19. CDR3s include the opening cysteine and the closing phenylalanine or tryptophan. Fields, in order: J gene, V gene, clone size, D gene, CDR3 protein, CDR3 DNA. D genes are given only for firm matches. The size field is filled for only some rows; it gives once, few, many or a size class.

TRBJ1-4	TRBV5-6	NA	NA	CASSLEWQGEKLFF	TGTGCCAGCAGCTTGGAATGGCAGGGAGAAAAACTGTTTTTT
TRBJ1-4	TRBV12-3/TRBV12-4	NA	NA	CASSISGGGKLFF	TGTGCCAGCAGTATCAGTGGGGGCGGGAAACTGTTTTTT
TRBJ1-2	TRBV19	NA	TRBD1	CASVTGQGANYGYTF	TGTGCCAGCGTGACCGGACAGGGAGCTAACTATGGCTACACCTTC
TRBJ2-5	TRBV2	NA	NA	CASSPGEYSGPPQETQYF	TGTGCCAGCAGCCCTGGAGAGTATAGCGGCCCCCCCCAAGAGACCCAGTACTTC
TRBJ2-7	TRBV27	NA	TRBD2	CASNQLVGRGSYEQYF	TGTGCCAGCAATCAATTGGTAGGGCGGGGGTCCTACGAGCAGTACTTC
TRBJ1-3	TRBV10-2	few	TRBD1	CASKKEGGTGNTIYF	TGCGCCAGCAAGAAGGAAGGGGGCACCGGAAACACCATATATTTT
TRBJ1-1	TRBV3-1/TRBV3-2	NA	NA	CASSHRNQGTEAFF	TGTGCCAGCAGCCACAGAAACCAGGGGACTGAAGCTTTCTTT
TRBJ1-2	TRBV28	NA	NA	CASSSGGTNYGYTF	TGTGCCAGCAGTTCCGGGGGGACAAACTATGGCTACACCTTC
TRBJ2-7	TRBV19	NA	NA	CASSIWGGGTYEQYF	TGTGCCAGTAGTATATGGGGCGGCGGAACCTACGAGCAGTACTTC
TRBJ1-1	TRBV30	NA	NA	CAFPREGEAFF	TGTGCCTTCCCGAGGGAGGGGGAAGCTTTCTTT
TRBJ2-6	TRBV9	NA	NA	CASSAYLSGANVLTF	TGTGCCAGCAGCGCCTACCTCTCTGGGGCCAACGTCCTGACTTTC
TRBJ2-7	TRBV27	NA	NA	CASSTAGDSYEQYF	TGTGCCAGCAGTACAGCAGGGGATTCCTACGAGCAGTACTTC
TRBJ2-5	TRBV5-1	NA	TRBD2	CASSLVGLAGLLETQYF	TGCGCCAGCAGCCTGGTTGGGCTAGCGGGATTACTAGAGACCCAGTACTTC
TRBJ1-2	TRBV7-9	NA	TRBD1	CASSRDSYGYTF	TGTGCCAGCAGCCGGGACAGCTATGGCTACACCTTC
TRBJ1-6	TRBV4-2	few	NA	CASSQGGGTRSPLHF	TGTGCCAGCAGCCAGGGAGGAGGGACGAGGTCACCCCTCCACTTT
TRBJ2-5	TRBV12-5	NA	TRBD1	CASGGTGGPQETQYF	TGTGCTAGTGGGGGGACAGGGGGCCCCCAAGAGACCCAGTACTTC
TRBJ1-1	TRBV5-6	NA	NA	CASSLGAGIGNTEAFF	TGTGCCAGCAGCTTGGGGGCAGGGATAGGGAACACTGAAGCTTTCTTT
TRBJ1-1	TRBV7-2	NA	NA	CASSLDRIKYEAFF	TGTGCCAGCAGCTTAGACAGGATAAAGTATGAAGCTTTCTTT
TRBJ1-2	TRBV6-5	once	NA	CASSPRTDGYTF	TGTGCCAGCAGTCCCCGGACAGATGGCTACACCTTC
TRBJ2-2	TRBV27	NA	NA	CASSFRAQGELFF	TGTGCCAGCAGTTTCAGGGCGCAGGGGGAGCTGTTTTTT
TRBJ2-1	TRBV4-1	NA	TRBD2	CASSVETSGVNEQFF	TGCGCCAGCAGCGTTGAGACTAGCGGGGTGAATGAGCAGTTCTTC
TRBJ1-5	TRBV5-1	once	NA	CASSLTGGNQPQHF	TGCGCCAGCAGCTTGACAGGTGGCAATCAGCCCCAGCATTTT
TRBJ1-2	TRBV28	NA	TRBD1	CASSAGQALYGYTF	TGTGCCAGCAGTGCCGGACAGGCCCTCTATGGCTACACCTTC
TRBJ1-2	TRBV5-1	NA	NA	CASSLGEGSAGYTF	TGCGCCAGCAGCCTTGGGGAGGGATCGGCTGGCTACACCTTC
TRBJ2-7	TRBV5-6	NA	NA	CASSLSADHYEQYF	TGTGCCAGCAGCTTGAGTGCGGATCACTACGAGCAGTACTTC
TRBJ2-5	TRBV9	once	TRBD1	CASSPLGQGAETQYF	TGTGCCAGCAGCCCCCTGGGGCAGGGGGCCGAGACCCAGTACTTC
TRBJ2-1	TRBV28	NA	NA	CATLPRESPYNEQFF	TGTGCCACCCTGCCCCGGGAGTCCCCCTACAATGAGCAGTTCTTC